A single sample gave rise to the 14 T cell receptor beta chains below, sequenced in a study of cytomegalovirus exposure and HLA in healthy donors. Primers: 60 Vbeta forward and 13 Jbeta reverse. Generated by immunoSEQ multiplex PCR, the TCRdb table keeps only in-frame clones and is missing some. The listing contains about 50,000 clones. The source material was PBMCs. Source of these receptors: a woman in her sixties in good health and CMV-seropositive.

V gene TRBV28 combines with J gene TRBJ1-1; 7 bases match TRBD1. This CDR3 region has 14 residues. Trimming cost V 6 bases and J 1 base; bases outside gene matches: 5. Germline CDR1 reads MDHEN; CDR2 reads SYDVKM. The CDR3 is CASSQTGPNTEAFF. As DNA, the CDR3 is TGTGCCAGCAGCCAGACAGGGCCGAACACTGAAGCTTTCTTT.

V is TRBV28 and J is TRBJ2-7, with D maybe TRBD2 (7 bases). CDR1 and CDR2 from the germline V gene are MDHEN and SYDVKM. The V and J ends lost 4 bases and 4 bases respectively, with 20 bases between them. The CDR3 contains 16 residues. The CDR3 sequence is CASSSASGGSEYEQYF. The CDR3 DNA is TGTGCCAGCAGTTCCGCCTCGGGGGGCTCTGAATACGAGCAGTACTTC.

V is TRBV29-1 and J is TRBJ1-1; unclear D gene. The V and J ends lost 7 bases and 1 base respectively, with 13 bases between them. Germline CDR1 SQVTM, CDR2 ANQGSEA. The CDR3 length is 13 residues. This CDR3 reads CSGTRPPNTEAFF. CDR3 bases: TGCAGCGGTACTCGTCCCCCGAACACTGAAGCTTTCTTT. The full variable domain, its missing parts supplied by reference TRBV29-1 and TRBJ1-1, is SAVISQKPSRDICQRGTSLTIQCQVDSQVTMMFWYRQQPGQSLTLIATANQGSEATYESGFVIDKFPISRPNLTFSTLTVSNMSPEDSSIYLCSGTRPPNTEAFFGQGTRLTVV.

This sequence joins TRBV6-5 and TRBJ2-7, with 7 bases aligning to TRBD1. Germline CDR1 reads MNHEY; CDR2 reads SVGAGI. V was clipped by 8 bases and J by 2 bases; unmatched bases: 12. This CDR3 is 15 amino acids long. CDR3 region: CASGYRERGPYEQYF. The CDR3 DNA reads TGTGCCAGCGGATACCGGGAAAGGGGGCCCTACGAGCAGTACTTC.

The chain couples TRBV7-2 to TRBJ1-1; D remains ambiguous. Trimming left V 5 bases short and J 4 bases short, with 11 bases between. In germline, CDR1 is SGHTA, CDR2 FQGNSA. This CDR3 region has 13 residues. The CDR3 here is CASSVNRVTEAFF. The CDR3 DNA follows: TGTGCCAGCAGCGTGAATCGGGTCACTGAAGCTTTCTTT.

The rearrangement joins TRBV2 to TRBJ1-2; a weak D match, TRBD1 (5 bases). V was trimmed by 4 bases and J by 3 bases, leaving 12 bases between them. The germline gives CDR1 SNHLY, CDR2 FYNNEI. There are 14 residues in the CDR3. CDR3 in amino acids: CASSGDSMDYGYTF. The DNA for the CDR3 is TGTGCCAGCAGTGGGGACTCTATGGACTATGGCTACACCTTC.

The chain uses TRBV6-5 and TRBJ2-3; tentatively, D is TRBD1 (6 bases). V lost 6 bases and J 5 bases, leaving 15 bases between the germline ends. Germline CDR1 reads MNHEY; CDR2 reads SVGAGI. The CDR3 spans 14 residues. CDR3 region: CASSPGTPKDTQYF. CDR3 coding DNA: TGTGCCAGCAGCCCCGGGACACCCAAAGATACGCAGTATTTT.

This chain links TRBV29-1 with TRBJ2-6, with D uncertain. Germline values: CDR1 SQVTM, CDR2 ANQGSEA. V dropped 0 bases and J dropped 0 bases, with 3 bases sitting between them. The CDR3 consists of 14 residues. CDR3 sequence reads: CSVEDLSGANVLTF. The CDR3 DNA reads TGCAGCGTTGAAGATCTCTCTGGGGCCAACGTCCTGACTTTC.

The chain recombines TRBV5-4 with TRBJ2-3; TRBD2 matches 7 bases. This CDR3 is built from 16 residues. From germline, CDR1 is SGHNT and CDR2 YYREEE (reference sequence). V was pared by 4 bases and J by 3 bases, with 11 bases of the junction left unmatched. The CDR3 DNA sequence: TGTGCCAGCAGCGCGGGACCCAGCGGGGCTACAGATACGCAGTATTTT. It specifies CASSAGPSGATDTQYF.

The chain is built from TRBV13 and TRBJ2-1; D not resolved. The germline gives CDR1 PRHDT, CDR2 FYEKMQ (reference sequence). This CDR3 spans 13 amino acids. V was pared by 4 bases and J by 5 bases, with 9 bases between. The CDR3 spells CASSSAVNNEQFF. In DNA form, the CDR3 reads TGTGCCAGCAGCTCGGCGGTGAACAATGAGCAGTTCTTC.

The V gene is TRBV28, the J gene TRBJ2-7, with D possibly TRBD1 on 5 matching bases. From germline, CDR1 is MDHEN and CDR2 SYDVKM. The CDR3 runs to 13 residues. With 7 bases removed from V and 3 bases from J, the gap between germline ends came to 13 bases. The CDR3 DNA sequence: TGTGCCAGCAAAGGGGCCATTTACTACGAGCAGTACTTC. This codes for CASKGAIYYEQYF.

Comment on this clone: The sample contains more than one DNA sequence encoding this CDR3. V usage is TRBV6-1 and J usage is TRBJ2-3, with no clear D. The CDR3 loop spans 10 amino acids. V lost 8 bases and J lost 6, with 6 bases in between. Germline lookup yields CDR1 MNHNS and CDR2 SASEGT. The CDR3 loop is CASGVDTQYF. The CDR3 nucleotides read TGTGCCAGCGGAGTGGATACGCAGTATTTT.

The chain's CDR3 is CASSSPGQGGEKLFF. The CDR3 coding sequence is TGTGCCAGCAGCTCACCGGGACAGGGAGGTGAAAAACTGTTTTTT. This rearrangement joins TRBV5-4 to TRBJ1-4; the match to TRBD1 covers 9 bases. V lost 3 bases to trimming and J lost 7 bases; unmatched junction nucleotides: 7. There are 15 residues in the CDR3. Germline V gene lookup returns CDR1 SGHNT and CDR2 YYREEE (reference sequence). The full variable domain, completed using reference TRBV5-4 and TRBJ1-4, is ETGVTQSPTHLIKTRGQQVTLRCSSQSGHNTVSWYQQALGQGPQFIFQYYREEENGRGNFPPRFSGLQFPNYSSELNVNALELDDSALYLCASSSPGQGGEKLFFGSGTQLSVL.

V is TRBV5-5 and J is TRBJ2-5; TRBD2 matches 9 bases. CDR1 and CDR2 from the germline V gene are SGHKS and YYEKEE (reference sequence). This CDR3 is 16 amino acids long. J gave up 4 bases and V 4 bases, and 11 bases lay outside the gene matches. The DNA of the CDR3 is TGTGCCAGCAGCCCCCGGGCTAGCGGGGTGGGAGAGACCCAGTACTTC. Residues: CASSPRASGVGETQYF.